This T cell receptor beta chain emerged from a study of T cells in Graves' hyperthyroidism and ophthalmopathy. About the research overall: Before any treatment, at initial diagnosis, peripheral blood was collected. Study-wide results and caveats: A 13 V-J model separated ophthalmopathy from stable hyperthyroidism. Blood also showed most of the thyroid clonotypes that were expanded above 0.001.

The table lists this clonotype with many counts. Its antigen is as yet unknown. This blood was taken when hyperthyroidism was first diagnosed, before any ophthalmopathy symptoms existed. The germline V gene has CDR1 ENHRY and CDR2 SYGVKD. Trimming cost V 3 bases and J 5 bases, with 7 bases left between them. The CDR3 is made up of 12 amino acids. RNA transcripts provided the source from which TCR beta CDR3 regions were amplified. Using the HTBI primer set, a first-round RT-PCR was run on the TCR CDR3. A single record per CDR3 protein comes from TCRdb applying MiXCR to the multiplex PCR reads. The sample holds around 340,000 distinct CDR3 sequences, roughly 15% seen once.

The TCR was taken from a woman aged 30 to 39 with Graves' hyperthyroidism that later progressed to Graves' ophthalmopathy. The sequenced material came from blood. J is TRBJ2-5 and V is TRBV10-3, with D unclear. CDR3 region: CAISDPMETQYF. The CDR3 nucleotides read TGTGCCATCAGTGATCCCATGGAGACCCAGTACTTC.